The clone carrying this T cell receptor beta chain has a single count. The table came from immunoSEQ multiplex PCR; TCRdb's copy has only in-frame clones and leaves some out. The table has some 130,000 clones, more than 90% seen once. The data derive from a study of control samples from healthy donors and cancer patients. Material: blood. The TCR sequence derives from a young man in good health.

DNA of the CDR3: TGTGCCAGCAGCTTAGGTCCGGGAAGTCATCAGCCCCAGCATTTT. Translating it yields CASSLGPGSHQPQHF. The chain employs TRBV7-9 and TRBJ1-5; no definite D call. The germline V gene has CDR1 SEHNR and CDR2 FQNEAQ (reference sequence). The CDR3 sequence is 15 residues long. Trimming removed 1 base from V and 5 bases from J, with 12 bases in between.